Reported below is one T cell receptor beta chain. This CDR3 comprises 13 residues. CDR1 is SGHTA and CDR2 is FQGNSA in the germline V gene. Trimming cost V 1 base and J 3 bases, with 5 bases left between them. The data were taken from a study of blood T cell repertoires in COVID-19. On the study more broadly: T cells, B-cell-depleted T cells, or PBMCs provided the cDNA or gDNA that served as material.

Only in-frame clones appear in the TCRdb table, and some are missing; sequencing was by immunoSEQ multiplex PCR. In the table there are about 55,000 clones, around 83% of which are singletons. The sample taken for sequencing was peripheral blood. This chain uses TRBV7-2 with TRBJ2-3; D not resolved. The sequence was obtained from a human donor in a cohort sampled during active or convalescent COVID-19. The CDR3 DNA follows: TGTGCCAGCAGCTTAGACCGGACAGATACGCAGTATTTT. The encoded protein is CASSLDRTDTQYF.